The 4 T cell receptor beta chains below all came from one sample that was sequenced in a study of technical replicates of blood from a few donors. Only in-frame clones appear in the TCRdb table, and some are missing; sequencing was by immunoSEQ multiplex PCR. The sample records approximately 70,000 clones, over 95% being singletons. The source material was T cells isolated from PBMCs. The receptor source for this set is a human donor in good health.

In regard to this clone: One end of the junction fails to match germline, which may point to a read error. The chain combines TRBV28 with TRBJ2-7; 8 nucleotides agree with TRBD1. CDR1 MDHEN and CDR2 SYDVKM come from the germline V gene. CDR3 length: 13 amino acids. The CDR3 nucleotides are TGCCGTACCGGGACAGGTAGCTCCTACGAGCAGTACTTC. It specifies CRTGTGSSYEQYF.

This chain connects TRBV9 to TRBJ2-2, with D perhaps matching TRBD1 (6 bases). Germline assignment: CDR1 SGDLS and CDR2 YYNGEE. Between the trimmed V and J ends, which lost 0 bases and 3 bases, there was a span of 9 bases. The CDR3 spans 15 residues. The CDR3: CASSVDGQYTGELFF. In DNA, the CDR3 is TGTGCCAGCAGCGTAGATGGACAGTACACCGGGGAGCTGTTTTTT.

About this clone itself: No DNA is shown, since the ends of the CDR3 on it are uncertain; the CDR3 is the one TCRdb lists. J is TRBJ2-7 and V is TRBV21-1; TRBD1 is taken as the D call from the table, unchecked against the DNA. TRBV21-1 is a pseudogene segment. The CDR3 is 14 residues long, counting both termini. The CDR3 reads CASSSYRCWDEQYF.

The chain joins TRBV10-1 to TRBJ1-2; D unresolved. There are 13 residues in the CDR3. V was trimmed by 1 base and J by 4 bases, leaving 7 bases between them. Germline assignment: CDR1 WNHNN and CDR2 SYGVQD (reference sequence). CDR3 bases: TGCGCCAGCAGTGAGTTCGCCAGCTATGGCTACACCTTC. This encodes CASSEFASYGYTF.